This TCR beta chain was identified during a study of cytomegalovirus exposure and HLA in healthy donors. Study results and caveats: The likely origin of a cluster of highly shared sequence variants was a sequencing artifact. In a later analysis, common viral pathogens appeared linked to several of the most significant clusters. Across donors, most TCRs were seen rarely, yet some public ones were widespread. There were around 160 TCR beta chains listed as cytomegalovirus-associated.

By share, this clone ranks as medium-sized (0.01 to 0.1%). Antigen specificity is unknown. Both 60 Vbeta primers and 13 Jbeta primers went into the PCR. The method was immunoSEQ multiplex PCR; TCRdb's version includes in-frame clones alone and lacks a portion of them. The sample carries 120,000 or so clones, approximately 83% recorded once. V was pared by 5 bases and J by 2 bases, with 10 bases between. In germline, CDR1 is MNHNS, CDR2 SASEGT. This CDR3 spans 15 amino acids. The clonotype was recovered from a woman in her forties in good health and CMV-seropositive. This chain joins TRBV6-1 and TRBJ2-6, with a tentative D call TRBD1 (6 bases). Material: PBMCs. CDR3 protein: CASSTGSTGANVLTF. CDR3 in DNA: TGTGCCAGCAGTACAGGGTCTACTGGGGCCAACGTCCTGACTTTC.